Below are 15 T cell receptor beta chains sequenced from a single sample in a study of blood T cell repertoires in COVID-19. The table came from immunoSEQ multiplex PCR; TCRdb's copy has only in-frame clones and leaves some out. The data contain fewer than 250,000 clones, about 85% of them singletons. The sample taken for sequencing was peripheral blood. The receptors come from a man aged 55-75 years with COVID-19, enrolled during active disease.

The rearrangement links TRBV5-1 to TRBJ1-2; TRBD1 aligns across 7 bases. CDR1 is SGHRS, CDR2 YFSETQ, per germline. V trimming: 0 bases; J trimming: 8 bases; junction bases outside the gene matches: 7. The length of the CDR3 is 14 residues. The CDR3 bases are TGCGCCAGCAGCTTGGGGGGGACAGTTCTAGGCTACACCTTC. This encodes CASSLGGTVLGYTF. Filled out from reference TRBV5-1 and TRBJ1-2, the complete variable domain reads KAGVTQTPRYLIKTRGQQVTLSCSPISGHRSVSWYQQTPGQGLQFLFEYFSETQRNKGNFPGRFSGRQFSNSRSEMNVSTLELGDSALYLCASSLGGTVLGYTFGSGTRLTVV.

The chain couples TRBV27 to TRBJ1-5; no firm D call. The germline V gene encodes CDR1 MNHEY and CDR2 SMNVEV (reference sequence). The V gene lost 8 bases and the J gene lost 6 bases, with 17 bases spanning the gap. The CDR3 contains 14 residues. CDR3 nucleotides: TGTGCCAGCTCCCGGACGCGGGGAAGTCAGCCCCAGCATTTT. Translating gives CASSRTRGSQPQHF.

For the CDR3, the DNA is TGTGCCAGCAGAAGGGGAGGGGGAACAGATACGCAGTATTTT. Amino acid sequence: CASRRGGGTDTQYF. The V gene is TRBV3-1 (or the pseudogene TRBV3-2), the J gene TRBJ2-3; possibly TRBD2 for D (7 bases). The V gene's germline CDR1 is LGHDT and CDR2 YNNKEL (reference sequence). The ends were cut back, 6 bases at V and 3 bases at J, with 13 bases in the middle. The CDR3 has 14 amino acids.

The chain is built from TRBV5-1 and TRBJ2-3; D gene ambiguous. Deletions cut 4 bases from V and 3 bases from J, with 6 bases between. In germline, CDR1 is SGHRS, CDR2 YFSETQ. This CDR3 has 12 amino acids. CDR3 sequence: CASSTDTDTQYF. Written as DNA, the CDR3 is TGCGCCAGCAGCACAGATACAGATACGCAGTATTTT.

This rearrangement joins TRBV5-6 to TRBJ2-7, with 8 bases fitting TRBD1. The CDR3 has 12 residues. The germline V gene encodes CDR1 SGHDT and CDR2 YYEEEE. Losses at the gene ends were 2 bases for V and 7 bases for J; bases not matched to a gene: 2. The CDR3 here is CASSLNRGEQYF. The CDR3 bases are TGTGCCAGCAGCTTAAACAGGGGGGAGCAGTACTTC.

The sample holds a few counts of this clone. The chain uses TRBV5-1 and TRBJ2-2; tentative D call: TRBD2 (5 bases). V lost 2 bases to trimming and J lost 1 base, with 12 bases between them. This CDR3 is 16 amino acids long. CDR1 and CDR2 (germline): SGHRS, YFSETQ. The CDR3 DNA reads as TGCGCCAGCAGCTTCACGAGGGCGGGGAACACCGGGGAGCTGTTTTTT. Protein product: CASSFTRAGNTGELFF.

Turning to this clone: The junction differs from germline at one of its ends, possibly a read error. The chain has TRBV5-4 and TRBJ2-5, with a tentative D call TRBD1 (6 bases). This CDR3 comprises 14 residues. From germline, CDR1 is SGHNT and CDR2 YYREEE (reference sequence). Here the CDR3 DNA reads TGCACCTCAATGTGGCAGGGCAGGGGAGAGACCCAGTACTTC. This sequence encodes CTSMWQGRGETQYF.

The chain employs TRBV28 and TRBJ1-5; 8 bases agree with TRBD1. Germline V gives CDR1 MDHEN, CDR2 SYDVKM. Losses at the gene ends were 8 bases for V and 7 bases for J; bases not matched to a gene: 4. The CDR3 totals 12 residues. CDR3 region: CASLQGVQPQHF. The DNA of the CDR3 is TGTGCCAGCTTACAGGGGGTGCAGCCCCAGCATTTT.

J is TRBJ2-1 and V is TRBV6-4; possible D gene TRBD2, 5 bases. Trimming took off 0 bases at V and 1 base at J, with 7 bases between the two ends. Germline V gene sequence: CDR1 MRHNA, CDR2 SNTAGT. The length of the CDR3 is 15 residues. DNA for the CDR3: TGTGCCAGCAGTGACTCATTAGCGTCCTACAATGAGCAGTTCTTC. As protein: CASSDSLASYNEQFF.

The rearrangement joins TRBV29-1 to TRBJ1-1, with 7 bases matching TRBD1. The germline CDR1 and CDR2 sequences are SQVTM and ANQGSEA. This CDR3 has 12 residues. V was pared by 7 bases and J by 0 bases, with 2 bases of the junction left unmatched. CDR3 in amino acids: CSGGQLNTEAFF. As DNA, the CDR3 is TGCAGCGGGGGACAGCTGAACACTGAAGCTTTCTTT.

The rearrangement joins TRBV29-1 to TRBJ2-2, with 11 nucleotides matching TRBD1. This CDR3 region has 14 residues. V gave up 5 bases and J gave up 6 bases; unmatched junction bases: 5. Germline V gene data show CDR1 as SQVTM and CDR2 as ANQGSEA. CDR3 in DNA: TGCAGCGTTCGGACAGGGGGCGGTTCCGGGGAGCTGTTTTTT. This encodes CSVRTGGGSGELFF.

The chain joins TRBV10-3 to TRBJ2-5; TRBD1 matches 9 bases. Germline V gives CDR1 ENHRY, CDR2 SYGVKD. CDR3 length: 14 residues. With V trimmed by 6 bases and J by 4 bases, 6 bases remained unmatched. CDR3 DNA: TGTGCCATCAGAAAGGGACAGGGAGGAGAGACCCAGTACTTC. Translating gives CAIRKGQGGETQYF.

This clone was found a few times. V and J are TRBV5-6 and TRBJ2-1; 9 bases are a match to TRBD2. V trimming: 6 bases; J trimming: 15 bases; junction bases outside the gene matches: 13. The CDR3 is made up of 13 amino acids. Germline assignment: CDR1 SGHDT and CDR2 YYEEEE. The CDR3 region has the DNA TGTGCCAGCACCGCCCCCGCGGGAGGGCCGCTGTTCTTC. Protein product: CASTAPAGGPLFF.

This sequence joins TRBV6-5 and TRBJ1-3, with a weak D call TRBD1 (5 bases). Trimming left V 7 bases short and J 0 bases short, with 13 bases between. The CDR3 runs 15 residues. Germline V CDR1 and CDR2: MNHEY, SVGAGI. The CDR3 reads CASKTGLNSGNTIYF. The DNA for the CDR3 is TGTGCCAGCAAAACAGGCCTTAACTCTGGAAACACCATATATTTT.

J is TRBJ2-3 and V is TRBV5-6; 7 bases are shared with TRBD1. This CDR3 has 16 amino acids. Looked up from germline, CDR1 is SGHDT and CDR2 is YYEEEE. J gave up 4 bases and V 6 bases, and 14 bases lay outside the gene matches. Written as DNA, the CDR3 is TGTGCCAGCACATCCAGACAAAGACAGGGTCCAGATACGCAGTATTTT. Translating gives CASTSRQRQGPDTQYF.